A single T cell receptor (beta chain) is shown here with its context. Its specificity is unknown. These data belong to a study of cytomegalovirus exposure and HLA in healthy donors. Though probably carrying unrecorded immune exposures, donors were nominally healthy at sampling. Trimming shortened V by 6 bases and J by 2 bases, and 12 bases separated the two germline ends. Per germline, CDR1 SNHLY and CDR2 FYNNEI. This CDR3 is 14 amino acids long. Study-level results: The study labeled fewer than 200 TCR beta chains cytomegalovirus-associated.

PCR used 60 Vbeta primers and 13 Jbeta primers. Original methodology: Later reanalysis found around 74 million unique TCR beta chains, roughly 10 million of them shared. Profiled with immunoSEQ multiplex PCR; TCRdb holds only in-frame clones, not every one. V and J calls plus clone size are reproduced from that table; the DNA served to infer D and trimming. The sample holds some 150,000 clones, 65% to 85% seen once. The sequenced sample consisted of PBMCs. The TCR originated in a woman aged 40 to 50 in good health and CMV-seropositive. The rearrangement links TRBV2 to TRBJ2-3; D might be TRBD1 (6 bases). In DNA, the CDR3 is TGTGCCAGCAGCCCCACAGGGTACACAGATACGCAGTATTTT. Translating gives CASSPTGYTDTQYF.